This record looks at one T cell receptor (beta chain) sequence and its context. This receptor's antigen is unknown. No qualities accompany the bases; no much larger clone lies one base away. The data are from a study of memory CD4+ T cells and cytomegalovirus serostatus (dated by TCRdb to 2018 to 2020). Background for the entire study: The 35 or so healthy Belgian adults in the cohort included 9 who were CMV seropositive and approximately 24 who were CMV seronegative. To replicate a published TCR-based CMV serostatus classifier, the study sequenced CD4+ memory TCRbeta repertoires from a Belgian cohort whose cytomegalovirus serostatus was known. Overall study outcomes, separate from this receptor: Only CD4+CD45RO+ memory cells were sequenced, in contrast to the original study, in which naive and memory CD4+ and CD8+ populations were covered. The results were interpreted as suggesting that the CMV-associated TCR signature is mostly present in the CD4+ memory repertoire. For CMV serostatus prediction, a median bootstrapped AUC of 0.95 was reached with the original framework, and a median bootstrapped AUC of around 0.89 was reached with a US-trained random forest. The original-framework classifier achieved a median bootstrapped AUC of 0.95 with a 95% CI of 0.76-1.00 on the Belgian cohort. Of around 160 previously reported CMV-associated TCRbeta sequences, 67 appeared in the CD4+ memory repertoires, each in one to five individuals.

A FACSAria II was used to sort memory CD4+ T cells, defined as single viable CD3+CD4+CD8-CD45RO+ cells. CMV serostatus was determined with a Roche Elecsys assay detecting serum IgG against CMV pp150, pp28, p38 and p52. Once the samples were thawed, total CD4+ T cells were enriched through positive selection using CD4 magnetic microbeads. Samples originated from another study that specifically interrogated the CD4+ T cell memory repertoire. Peripheral blood mononuclear cells were isolated and cryopreserved following standard operating procedures; serum was stored at -80 °C. Staining used CD3-PerCP (BW264/56), CD4-APC (RPA-T4), CD45RO-PE (UCHT1) and CD8-Pacific Orange (3B5) antibodies, with Sytox blue excluding non-viable cells. The CDR3 has 17 amino acids, counting the end cysteine and phenylalanine. Only CDR3 DNA is held: 51 bases, read in frame from base 1. V loses 0 bases of germline sequence and J loses 1 base, and the interval between the two ends is 12 bases.

Genomic DNA was extracted from sorted cells with the Quick-DNA Microprep Kit. Amplification of TCRbeta DNA was done with the immunoSEQ hsTCRbeta kit, following the protocol from the manufacturer. An Illumina MiSeq instrument was used to sequence the TCRbeta libraries. The authors processed their data as follows. Removing out-of-frame sequences left approximately 2,400,000 distinct TCRbeta sequences, an average of about 70,000 per individual. Each individual was scored using the number of 164 previously reported CMV-associated TCRbeta sequences that the individual carried and the total number of productive distinct TCRbeta sequences. A beta-binomial model was reimplemented in Python, and random forests from scikit-learn, run with default parameters, were trained on data from the US cohort. Classifier performance on the Belgian cohort was reported as the median AUC with percentile confidence intervals calculated over 10,000 bootstrap iterations. As stored in TCRdb, this immuneACCESS dataset retains in-frame rearrangements with V and J assigned. A fraction of the clones does not appear; measured against another copy, unresolved V genes explain less than half of the discrepancy, and the remainder lacks a known reason. V, J and clone size derive from that table, while D and trimming were established from the DNA sequence. The sample contains 75,000 to 90,000 clones, 65% to 85% of them found a single time. The top ten constitute roughly 0.85% of the sample.

The V and J segments used are TRBV23-1 and TRBJ2-2; the D gene is possibly TRBD2, with 6 bases matching. TRBV23-1 is classed as an ORF, of uncertain function. Sequenced: memory CD4+ T cells from blood. This TCR derives from an adult in good health and CMV-seronegative. CDR3 protein: CASSQSRRDWNTGELFF. The DNA sequence is given as TGCGCCAGCAGTCAATCGCGGAGGGATTGGAACACCGGGGAGCTGTTTTTT.